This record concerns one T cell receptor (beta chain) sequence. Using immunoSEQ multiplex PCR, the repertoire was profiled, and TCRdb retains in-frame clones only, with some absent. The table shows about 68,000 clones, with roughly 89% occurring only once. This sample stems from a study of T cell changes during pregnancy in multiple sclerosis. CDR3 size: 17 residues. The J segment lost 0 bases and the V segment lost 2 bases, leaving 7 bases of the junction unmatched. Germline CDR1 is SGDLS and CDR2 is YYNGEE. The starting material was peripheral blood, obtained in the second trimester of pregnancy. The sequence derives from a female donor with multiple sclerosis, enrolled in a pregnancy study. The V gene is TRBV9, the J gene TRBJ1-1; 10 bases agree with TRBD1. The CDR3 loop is CASSVQGQGPLNTEAFF. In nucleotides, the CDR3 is TGTGCCAGCAGCGTTCAGGGACAGGGGCCACTGAACACTGAAGCTTTCTTT.